The subject of this entry is one TCR beta chain. The data were taken from a study of T cell responses to AZD1222 COVID-19 vaccine. CDR1 is LGHNA and CDR2 is YSLEER in the germline V gene. Trimming removed 2 bases from V and 2 bases from J, with 10 bases in between. The CDR3 sequence is 15 residues long. Sequenced by immunoSEQ multiplex PCR; TCRdb stores in-frame clones only, minus some. The sample lists about 67,000 clones, roughly 85% occurring once. The source of this sequence is an adult who received the AZD1222 COVID-19 vaccine. The genes are TRBV4-3 and TRBJ1-5; D gene unclear. Sequenced material: peripheral blood, taken 28 days after the second AZD1222 dose. DNA of the CDR3: TGCGCCAGCAGCCAATCCTGGGTCGGCAATCAGCCCCAGCATTTT. Amino acid sequence: CASSQSWVGNQPQHF.